The clone carrying this T cell receptor beta chain was observed many times. This sample is part of a study of identical twins. MiXCR, run by TCRdb on the 5' RACE reads, gives a single entry per CDR3 protein. The repertoire holds roughly 570,000 distinct CDR3 sequences, with 9.6% as singletons. This CDR3 is 16 amino acids long. V was shortened by 3 bases and J by 0 bases, with 14 bases between the two germline ends. The germline V gene has CDR1 SGHRS and CDR2 YFSETQ. The same sample was also used in a study of yellow fever vaccine responses in identical twins.

The origin of this receptor is a young woman in good health. Sequenced sample: PBMCs. This rearrangement joins TRBV5-1 to TRBJ2-3; D possibly corresponds to TRBD2 (6 bases). The CDR3 bases are TGCGCCAGCAGCTCCGACGGGGGTCCTAGCACAGATACGCAGTATTTT. It codes for CASSSDGGPSTDTQYF.